These 21 T cell receptor beta chains were all obtained from the same sample, sequenced in a study of blood T cell repertoires in COVID-19. Assay used: immunoSEQ multiplex PCR; TCRdb lists only in-frame clones, some missing. The profile shows around 200,000 clones, 80% to 90% of them singletons. The sequenced material came from PBMCs or T cells enriched from blood (not recorded which). The origin of the receptors is a woman between 45 and 65 years old in a cohort exposed to, infected with or recovered from COVID-19 (not recorded which).

The J gene is TRBJ1-6, the V gene TRBV28; D gene ambiguous. The CDR3 has 15 amino acids. Germline assignment: CDR1 MDHEN and CDR2 SYDVKM. Trimming took off 4 bases at V and 2 bases at J, with 9 bases between the two ends. Here the CDR3 reads CASSSRSAYNSPLHF. DNA of the CDR3: TGTGCCAGCAGTTCACGGAGCGCCTATAATTCACCCCTCCACTTT.

The gene calls are TRBV4-1 and TRBJ1-5, with 8 bases that match TRBD1. This CDR3 region has 15 residues. Trimming at V came to 2 bases and at J to 5 bases, leaving 5 bases not matched to a gene. Germline V gives CDR1 MGHRA, CDR2 YSYEKL. The CDR3 region has the DNA TGCGCCAGCAGCCAACTATGGACAGGGCATCAGCCCCAGCATTTT. This codes for CASSQLWTGHQPQHF.

This clone was found once. The chain has TRBV14 and TRBJ1-1; tentative D call: TRBD1 (6 bases). The CDR3 has 15 residues. V was shortened by 4 bases and J by 4 bases, with 16 bases between the two germline ends. CDR1 is SGHDN and CDR2 is FVKESK in the germline V gene. The CDR3 sequence is CASSRIPGAFTEAFF. The CDR3 DNA sequence: TGTGCCAGCAGCCGAATCCCAGGGGCTTTCACTGAAGCTTTCTTT.

The J gene is TRBJ2-7, the V gene TRBV6-5, with a weak D call TRBD2 (6 bases). This CDR3 has 16 residues. The germline gives CDR1 MNHEY, CDR2 SVGAGI. V was clipped by 2 bases and J by 1 base, with 15 bases between them. The DNA for the CDR3 is TGTGCCAGCAGTTACGGTGGTGTCCGGGGGTCCTACGAGCAGTACTTC. Translating it yields CASSYGGVRGSYEQYF.

V and J are TRBV7-2 and TRBJ1-4; D might be TRBD1 (6 bases). Germline loops: CDR1 SGHTA, CDR2 FQGNSA. Trimming removed 4 bases from V and 6 bases from J, with 12 bases in between. This CDR3 comprises 14 residues. CDR3 sequence reads: CASSWGGVDEKLFF. CDR3 sequence (DNA): TGTGCCAGCAGCTGGGGGGGCGTAGATGAAAAACTGTTTTTT.

This clone was recorded only once. The V and J genes are TRBV19 and TRBJ1-1; 11 bases fit TRBD1. Germline trimming cut 4 bases from V and 5 bases from J; bases unmatched to any gene: 15. The CDR3 is 18 residues long. CDR1 is LNHDA, CDR2 SQIVND, per germline (reference sequence). In DNA, the CDR3 is TGTGCCAGTAGTAAGGACAGGGGGCCGAAAGGCACATCGACTGAAGCTTTCTTT. Residues: CASSKDRGPKGTSTEAFF.

This clone was picked up one time. This chain connects TRBV11-1 to TRBJ1-2, with D possibly TRBD1 on 5 matching bases. The CDR3 sequence is 13 residues long. The V end lost 4 bases, the J end lost 8 bases, and 14 bases lay between the germline ends. Per germline, CDR1 SGHAT and CDR2 FQDESV (reference sequence). The CDR3: CASSSQGTSGYTF. CDR3 sequence (DNA): TGTGCCAGCAGCTCCCAGGGTACTTCGGGCTACACCTTC.

The V gene is TRBV19, the J gene TRBJ2-1; D remains ambiguous. V was pared by 1 base and J by 5 bases, with 9 bases between. Germline CDR1 is LNHDA and CDR2 is SQIVND (reference sequence). CDR3 length: 14 residues. The DNA of the CDR3 is TGTGCCAGTAGTATAGCTCGGCTAGACAATGAGCAGTTCTTC. The encoded protein is CASSIARLDNEQFF.

The chain links TRBV28 to TRBJ2-7, with 12 bases identical to TRBD1. CDR3 length: 15 amino acids. Germline V gene sequence: CDR1 MDHEN, CDR2 SYDVKM. Trimming cost V 6 bases and J 6 bases; bases outside gene matches: 9. Written as DNA, the CDR3 is TGTGCCAGCAGAGTGGGGACAGGGGGCTCCGGCGAGCAGTACTTC. It encodes CASRVGTGGSGEQYF.

In nucleotides, the CDR3 is TGTGCCAGCAGTTTTCAAACAGGGGGCGAGCAGTACTTC. This sequence encodes CASSFQTGGEQYF. The V gene is TRBV9, the J gene TRBJ2-7, with 8 nucleotides matching TRBD1. Germline-derived CDR1 and CDR2 are SGDLS and YYNGEE. The length of the CDR3 is 13 residues. With V trimmed by 5 bases and J by 6 bases, 7 bases remained unmatched.

This clone came up a few times. The J gene is TRBJ1-3, the V gene TRBV10-3; D is undetermined. V lost 5 bases and J 6 bases, leaving 8 bases between the germline ends. Germline CDR1 ENHRY, CDR2 SYGVKD. The CDR3 is made up of 12 amino acids. CDR3 in DNA: TGTGCCATCAGTCCTGCAGAAAACACCATATATTTT. Translating it yields CAISPAENTIYF.

The chain recombines TRBV4-2 with TRBJ1-1, with D unresolved. V was shortened by 4 bases and J by 1 base, with 13 bases between the two germline ends. Germline V lookup: CDR1 LGHNA, CDR2 YNFKEQ. This CDR3 is 15 amino acids long. Here the CDR3 DNA reads TGTGCCAGCAGCCTCCCGGGTAGTCGGAACACTGAAGCTTTCTTT. Its translation: CASSLPGSRNTEAFF.

This chain joins TRBV5-4 and TRBJ1-1, with TRBD1 as a possible D gene (6 bases). The CDR3 extends over 15 amino acids. The germline V and J ends were trimmed by 3 bases and 7 bases, with 19 bases remaining between them. Germline V CDR1 and CDR2: SGHNT, YYREEE (reference sequence). As DNA, the CDR3 is TGTGCCAGCAGCTGGAGGGGGATGGGGAGGGATGAAGCTTTCTTT. Amino acids: CASSWRGMGRDEAFF.

The genes are TRBV6-5 and TRBJ2-7; 7 bases agree with TRBD1. The CDR3 is made up of 13 amino acids. Losses at the gene ends were 2 bases for V and 6 bases for J; bases not matched to a gene: 4. CDR1 is MNHEY, CDR2 SVGAGI, per germline. Written as DNA, the CDR3 is TGTGCCAGCAGTTACGGGACAGTCGGCGAGCAGTACTTC. This sequence encodes CASSYGTVGEQYF.

The chain couples TRBV11-2 to TRBJ1-1; a weak D match, TRBD1 (6 bases). V was cut by 2 bases and J by 4 bases, with 11 bases left in between. The germline gives CDR1 SGHAT, CDR2 FQNNGV. This CDR3 contains 14 residues. The CDR3 nucleotides are TGTGCCAGCAGCTTACCTGGGGGCGGCACTGAAGCTTTCTTT. Its translation is CASSLPGGGTEAFF.

The V call is TRBV12-5, the J call TRBJ1-1; maybe TRBD1 (6 bases). The length of the CDR3 is 16 residues. V was cut by 0 bases and J by 0 bases, with 11 bases left in between. The germline V gene encodes CDR1 LGHNT and CDR2 FRNRAP. The DNA for the CDR3 is TGTGCTAGTGGTTTGGTTTCGAGGGACATGAACACTGAAGCTTTCTTT. Translation: CASGLVSRDMNTEAFF.

The V call is TRBV14, the J call TRBJ2-7; D is unclear. Trimming pared 0 bases from V and 3 bases from J, leaving 12 bases between. The CDR3 totals 15 residues. Looked up from germline, CDR1 is SGHDN and CDR2 is FVKESK. The CDR3 spells CASSQDLGVNYEQYF. The CDR3 DNA reads TGTGCCAGCAGCCAAGATCTGGGCGTGAACTACGAGCAGTACTTC.

The V call is TRBV4-1, the J call TRBJ1-4; a possible D gene is TRBD1 (6 bases). Trimming took 2 bases from V and 8 from J, leaving 12 bases between them. The CDR3 is made up of 14 amino acids. Germline CDR1 is MGHRA and CDR2 is YSYEKL. This CDR3 reads CASSQPTRGEKLFF. DNA of the CDR3: TGCGCCAGCAGCCAACCCACGAGGGGGGAAAAACTGTTTTTT.

The chain carries TRBV2 and TRBJ2-6; 7 bases line up with TRBD2. Germline CDR1 and CDR2: SNHLY and FYNNEI. J was trimmed by 2 bases and V by 7 bases; bases with no gene match: 20. This CDR3 has 20 residues. The DNA for the CDR3 is TGTGCCAGCACCATTCTACCCCACGGCGGGGGTCACCCTGGGGCCAACGTCCTGACTTTC. Translated, it gives CASTILPHGGGHPGANVLTF.

V is TRBV6-6 and J is TRBJ2-7, with D possibly being TRBD2 (6 bases). The V end was cut by 8 bases, the J end by 0 bases, with 17 bases between. The CDR3 sequence is 15 residues long. Germline V CDR1 and CDR2: MNHNY, SVGAGI (reference sequence). Here the CDR3 reads CASDSGGVTSYEQYF. The CDR3 region has the DNA TGTGCCAGCGACTCAGGCGGGGTTACCTCCTACGAGCAGTACTTC.

V usage is TRBV7-8 and J usage is TRBJ1-2; 9 bases fit TRBD1. This CDR3 comprises 14 residues. Per germline, CDR1 SGHVS and CDR2 FQNEAQ. Trimming removed 4 bases from V and 8 bases from J; junction bases left unmatched: 8. In nucleotides, the CDR3 is TGTGCCAGCAGCTACGGACAGGGGAGGTGGGGCTACACCTTC. It is translated as CASSYGQGRWGYTF.